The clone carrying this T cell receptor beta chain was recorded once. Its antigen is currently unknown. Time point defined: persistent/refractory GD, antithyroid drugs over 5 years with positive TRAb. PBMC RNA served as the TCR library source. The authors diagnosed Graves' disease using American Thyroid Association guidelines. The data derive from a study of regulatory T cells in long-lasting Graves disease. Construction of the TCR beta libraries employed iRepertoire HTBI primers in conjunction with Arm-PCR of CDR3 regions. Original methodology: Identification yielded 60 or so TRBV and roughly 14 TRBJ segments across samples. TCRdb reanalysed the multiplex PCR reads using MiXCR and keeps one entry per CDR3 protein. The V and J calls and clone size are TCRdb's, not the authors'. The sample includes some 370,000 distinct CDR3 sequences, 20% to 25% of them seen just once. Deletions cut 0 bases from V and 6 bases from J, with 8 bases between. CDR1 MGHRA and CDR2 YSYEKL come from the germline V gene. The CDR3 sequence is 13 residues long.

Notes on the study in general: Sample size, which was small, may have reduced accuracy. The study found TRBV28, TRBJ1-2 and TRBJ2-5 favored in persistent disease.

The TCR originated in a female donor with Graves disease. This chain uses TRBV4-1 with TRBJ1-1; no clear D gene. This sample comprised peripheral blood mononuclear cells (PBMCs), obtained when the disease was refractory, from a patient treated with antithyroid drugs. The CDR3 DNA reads TGCGCCAGCAGCCAAGAGGGAAGGGCTGAAGCTTTCTTT. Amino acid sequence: CASSQEGRAEAFF.